A single sample is the source of the 32 T cell receptor beta chains below, sequenced in a study of shared clonotypes between healthy human individuals. Sequencing was performed with immunoSEQ multiplex PCR; in TCRdb, only in-frame clones are kept and a portion is missing. Here the sample spans about half a million clones, approximately 79% being singletons. The sample comprised PBMCs. The receptors come from a woman between 35 and 50 years old in good health. Some clones in this sample may be carry-over from other donors' samples.

J is TRBJ1-5 and V is TRBV27; 8 bases match TRBD1. The CDR3 runs to 17 residues. Germline-derived CDR1 and CDR2 are MNHEY and SMNVEV (reference sequence). The V gene end was trimmed by 6 bases and the J gene end by 3 bases; junction bases not matched to a gene: 13. The CDR3 sequence is CASSFRWTGPNNQPQHF. DNA of the CDR3: TGTGCCAGCAGCTTTCGATGGACAGGGCCCAACAATCAGCCCCAGCATTTT.

This chain uses TRBV6-1 with TRBJ1-1; D not certain. The germline V gene has CDR1 MNHNS and CDR2 SASEGT. This CDR3 spans 16 amino acids. Trimming removed 1 base from V and 0 bases from J, with 12 bases in between. The CDR3 sequence is CASSEGSRGMNTEAFF. For the CDR3, the DNA is TGTGCCAGCAGTGAAGGTAGCCGCGGAATGAACACTGAAGCTTTCTTT.

V and J are TRBV2 and TRBJ2-7; 11 bases are a match to TRBD1. The trim removed 7 bases at V and 4 bases at J, leaving 6 bases unmatched. Germline V CDR1 and CDR2: SNHLY, FYNNEI. CDR3 length: 14 residues. The CDR3 DNA is TGTGCCAGCACCCGGGACAGGGGGTGGTACGAGCAGTACTTC. This encodes CASTRDRGWYEQYF.

The chain is built from TRBV10-3 and TRBJ2-3; possible D gene TRBD2, 5 bases. There are 15 residues in the CDR3. V lost 4 bases and J lost 1, with 12 bases in between. From germline, CDR1 is ENHRY and CDR2 SYGVKD. The CDR3 DNA is TGTGCCATCAGTGTGAACGGGATAGGCACAGATACGCAGTATTTT. It specifies CAISVNGIGTDTQYF.

The chain carries TRBV7-9 and TRBJ1-3; D unclear. The V gene lost 7 bases and the J gene lost 0 bases, with 10 bases spanning the gap. CDR1 is SEHNR and CDR2 is FQNEAQ in the germline V gene (reference sequence). CDR3 length: 14 residues. CDR3 loop: CASTLGISGNTIYF. Written as DNA, the CDR3 is TGTGCCAGCACCCTGGGAATCTCTGGAAACACCATATATTTT.

The chain carries TRBV7-2 and TRBJ2-2; D is perhaps TRBD1 (5 bases). The length of the CDR3 is 16 residues. V gave up 1 base and J gave up 1 base, with 10 bases separating them. Germline CDR1 reads SGHTA; CDR2 reads FQGNSA. CDR3 nucleotide sequence: TGTGCCAGCAGCTTAGGTCGCAGGGTGAACACCGGGGAGCTGTTTTTT. Translating it yields CASSLGRRVNTGELFF.

The V gene is TRBV27, the J gene TRBJ2-7; D call uncertain. CDR1 and CDR2 (germline): MNHEY, SMNVEV (reference sequence). Trimming left V 0 bases short and J 4 bases short, with 7 bases between. This CDR3 spans 13 amino acids. The CDR3 loop reads CASSLSPDYEQYF. The CDR3 DNA is TGTGCCAGCAGTTTATCTCCTGATTACGAGCAGTACTTC.

The chain has TRBV11-2 and TRBJ1-1; tentative D call: TRBD1 (6 bases). The CDR3 extends over 15 amino acids. V was clipped by 1 base and J by 6 bases, with 15 bases between them. Germline V gene sequence: CDR1 SGHAT, CDR2 FQNNGV. The CDR3: CASSLALGARAEAFF. The DNA for the CDR3 is TGTGCCAGCAGCTTAGCCTTGGGGGCTAGGGCTGAAGCTTTCTTT.

V and J are TRBV18 and TRBJ2-1, with 8 bases identical to TRBD2. After removal of 2 bases from V and 10 bases from J, the junction contained 10 bases not matched to a gene. The CDR3 sequence is 15 residues long. CDR1 and CDR2 from the germline V gene are KGHSH and LQKENI. CDR3 coding DNA: TGTGCCAGCTCACCAGTCCGGGAGGGCCTAGGGGAGCAGTTCTTC. It codes for CASSPVREGLGEQFF.

This sequence joins TRBV28 and TRBJ2-2; 9 nucleotides line up with TRBD1. This CDR3 is built from 16 residues. V gave up 6 bases and J gave up 6 bases; unmatched junction bases: 11. Germline V gene lookup returns CDR1 MDHEN and CDR2 SYDVKM. CDR3 in DNA: TGTGCCAGCAGGGACAGGGGTTCATCTTCCCCCGGGGAGCTGTTTTTT. The encoded protein is CASRDRGSSSPGELFF.

This clone was picked up one time. The chain has TRBV7-3 and TRBJ2-6; 15 bases fit TRBD2. Losses at the gene ends were 5 bases for V and 5 bases for J; bases not matched to a gene: 7. This CDR3 contains 18 residues. Germline V gene sequence: CDR1 SGHTA, CDR2 FQGTGA. The CDR3 region has the DNA TGTGCCAGCAGCCCGGGACTAGCGGGAGGCCGACGGGCCAACGTCCTGACTTTC. This codes for CASSPGLAGGRRANVLTF.

To note about this clone: This specimen includes other DNA sequences encoding the same CDR3. V and J are TRBV2 and TRBJ2-1; 8 bases align to TRBD2. Per germline, CDR1 SNHLY and CDR2 FYNNEI. V was clipped by 6 bases and J by 2 bases; unmatched bases: 9. This CDR3 spans 16 amino acids. CDR3 in amino acids: CASSAPLAGAYNEQFF. The CDR3, as DNA: TGTGCCAGCAGCGCCCCGCTAGCGGGTGCCTACAATGAGCAGTTCTTC. Full variable domain (missing parts from reference TRBV2 and TRBJ2-1): EPEVTQTPSHQVTQMGQEVILRCVPISNHLYFYWYRQILGQKVEFLVSFYNNEISEKSEIFDDQFSVERPDGSNFTLKIRSTKLEDSAMYFCASSAPLAGAYNEQFFGPGTRLTVL.

The V gene is TRBV30, the J gene TRBJ1-2; possible D gene TRBD1, 5 bases. Per germline, CDR1 GTSNPN and CDR2 SVGIG (reference sequence). The V and J ends lost 2 bases and 8 bases respectively, with 9 bases between them. CDR3 length: 11 amino acids. The CDR3 nucleotides are TGTGCCTGGAGTCGACAGAGCGGCTACACCTTC. Amino acids: CAWSRQSGYTF.

The genes are TRBV5-1 and TRBJ2-7; D is ambiguous. The V gene lost 4 bases and the J gene lost 2 bases, with 7 bases spanning the gap. In germline, CDR1 is SGHRS, CDR2 YFSETQ. This CDR3 contains 12 residues. This chain's CDR3 is CASSIGPYEQYF. Written as DNA, the CDR3 is TGCGCCAGCAGCATCGGACCCTACGAGCAGTACTTC.

The V and J genes are TRBV4-3 and TRBJ2-2; 7 nucleotides align to TRBD2. The ends lost 4 bases at V and 4 bases at J; junction bases unmatched: 9. Per germline, CDR1 LGHNA and CDR2 YSLEER. The CDR3 is 16 residues long. The CDR3 region is CASSLDAPGGTGELFF. CDR3 DNA sequence: TGCGCCAGCAGCCTGGACGCCCCGGGAGGCACCGGGGAGCTGTTTTTT.

This clone was detected once. The genes are TRBV19 and TRBJ1-1, with D possibly being TRBD1 (5 bases). This CDR3 has 16 residues. Trimming pared 0 bases from V and 5 bases from J, leaving 16 bases between. Germline V gene sequence: CDR1 LNHDA, CDR2 SQIVND (reference sequence). The chain's CDR3 is CASSIDLRTGGTEAFF. DNA for the CDR3: TGTGCCAGTAGTATAGATCTGAGGACGGGGGGGACTGAAGCTTTCTTT.

The chain employs TRBV9 and TRBJ2-1; 8 nucleotides line up with TRBD2. The CDR3 runs to 15 residues. Germline lookup yields CDR1 SGDLS and CDR2 YYNGEE. V was clipped by 4 bases and J by 0 bases; unmatched bases: 3. CDR3 residues: CASSISGNSYNEQFF. The CDR3 bases are TGTGCCAGCAGCATTAGCGGGAACTCCTACAATGAGCAGTTCTTC. Full variable domain (missing parts from reference TRBV9 and TRBJ2-1): DSGVTQTPKHLITATGQRVTLRCSPRSGDLSVYWYQQSLDQGLQFLIQYYNGEERAKGNILERFSAQQFPDLHSELNLSSLELGDSALYFCASSISGNSYNEQFFGPGTRLTVL.

The rearrangement uses TRBV4-2 and TRBJ2-5, with 14 bases fitting TRBD2. From germline, CDR1 is LGHNA and CDR2 YNFKEQ. The ends lost 0 bases at V and 11 bases at J; junction bases unmatched: 8. The CDR3 loop spans 16 amino acids. DNA of the CDR3: TGTGCCAGCAGCCAAGATGGGACTAGCGGGAGTTCAGAGCAGTACTTC. This sequence encodes CASSQDGTSGSSEQYF.

This clone was recorded only once. This rearrangement joins TRBV7-7 to TRBJ1-1, with D unclear. V dropped 5 bases and J dropped 1 base, with 23 bases sitting between them. In germline, CDR1 is SSHAT, CDR2 FNYEAQ (reference sequence). This CDR3 has 18 amino acids. In nucleotides, the CDR3 is TGTGCCAGCAGCGCAATCGGATTCGTAACAGAGACGAACACTGAAGCTTTCTTT. It is translated as CASSAIGFVTETNTEAFF.

This clone showed up just a few times. The chain has TRBV9 and TRBJ1-1, with unresolved D. This CDR3 spans 13 amino acids. The V and J ends lost 4 bases and 12 bases respectively, with 19 bases between them. Germline lookup yields CDR1 SGDLS and CDR2 YYNGEE. The CDR3 DNA follows: TGTGCCAGCAGCCCATCCGACGGGTTTGGGACTTTCTTT. It specifies CASSPSDGFGTFF.

The rearrangement uses TRBV5-4 and TRBJ1-3, with unresolved D. The germline V gene encodes CDR1 SGHNT and CDR2 YYREEE (reference sequence). Trimming took off 4 bases at V and 0 bases at J, with 11 bases between the two ends. The CDR3 has 15 amino acids. CDR3 residues: CASSTSGNSGNTIYF. CDR3 coding DNA: TGTGCCAGCAGCACCTCCGGGAACTCTGGAAACACCATATATTTT.

The rearrangement uses TRBV28 and TRBJ1-5; D uncertain. The germline V and J ends were trimmed by 5 bases and 1 base, with 15 bases remaining between them. CDR1 and CDR2 (germline): MDHEN, SYDVKM. The CDR3 runs 16 residues. CDR3 nucleotides: TGTGCCAGCAGTCGTCCCTTGGAGTGGAGCAATCAGCCCCAGCATTTT. Amino acid sequence: CASSRPLEWSNQPQHF. Full variable domain (rest looked up from reference TRBV28 and TRBJ1-5): DVKVTQSSRYLVKRTGEKVFLECVQDMDHENMFWYRQDPGLGLRLIYFSYDVKMKEKGDIPEGYSVSREKKERFSLILESASTNQTSMYLCASSRPLEWSNQPQHFGDGTRLSIL.

This clone was picked up a small number of times. V gene TRBV19 combines with J gene TRBJ1-1; D is undetermined. The germline gives CDR1 LNHDA, CDR2 SQIVND (reference sequence). This CDR3 spans 17 amino acids. V lost 5 bases and J lost 1, with 20 bases in between. The CDR3 DNA sequence: TGTGCCAGTAGTCGCCGGGCGGGGAGAGGACCGAACACTGAAGCTTTCTTT. As protein: CASSRRAGRGPNTEAFF. The full variable domain, with the rest looked up from reference TRBV19 and TRBJ1-1, is DGGITQSPKYLFRKEGQNVTLSCEQNLNHDAMYWYRQDPGQGLRLIYYSQIVNDFQKGDIAEGYSVSREKKESFPLTVTSAQKNPTAFYLCASSRRAGRGPNTEAFFGQGTRLTVV.

In the case of this clone: The same CDR3 arises from other DNA sequences in this sample as well. The V and J genes are TRBV28 and TRBJ2-7; no clear D. Trimming removed 5 bases at V and 5 bases at J, with 4 bases between. Germline-derived CDR1 and CDR2 are MDHEN and SYDVKM. The CDR3 extends over 10 amino acids. CDR3 DNA: TGTGCCAGCAGTACGGACGAGCAGTACTTC. Its translation: CASSTDEQYF.

This clone was counted once. The chain combines TRBV18 with TRBJ2-7, with D perhaps matching TRBD2 (6 bases). V lost 0 bases, J lost 6 bases, and 15 bases lay in between. This CDR3 comprises 15 residues. CDR1 is KGHSH and CDR2 is LQKENI in the germline V gene. The CDR3 protein is CASSPPSAGLGEQYF. CDR3 DNA sequence: TGTGCCAGCTCACCACCGTCGGCGGGATTGGGCGAGCAGTACTTC.

The J gene is TRBJ2-1, the V gene TRBV6-1; tentative D call: TRBD2 (6 bases). The CDR3 runs to 15 residues. Trimming took 6 bases from V and 0 from J, leaving 12 bases between them. Germline CDR1 reads MNHNS; CDR2 reads SASEGT. This CDR3 reads CASRGRTISYNEQFF. Here the CDR3 DNA reads TGTGCCAGCAGGGGGCGGACTATCTCCTACAATGAGCAGTTCTTC.

The chain recombines TRBV7-2 with TRBJ2-5; 7 nucleotides line up with TRBD1. The CDR3 spans 18 residues. The V gene end was trimmed by 0 bases and the J gene end by 2 bases; junction bases not matched to a gene: 12. Germline values: CDR1 SGHTA, CDR2 FQGNSA. CDR3 bases: TGTGCCAGCAGCTTAGCGAGGGGACAGTGGGGACGTCAAGAGACCCAGTACTTC. Protein: CASSLARGQWGRQETQYF.

This clone was detected ten times or more. The genes are TRBV18 and TRBJ1-1; TRBD1 matches 9 bases. The CDR3 loop spans 14 amino acids. The germline V gene has CDR1 KGHSH and CDR2 LQKENI. V lost 4 bases and J lost 3; bases outside the gene matches: 3. DNA of the CDR3: TGTGCCAGCTCACTGGGACAGGGACACACTGAAGCTTTCTTT. Translating it yields CASSLGQGHTEAFF.

The rearrangement links TRBV5-6 to TRBJ2-7; a possible D gene is TRBD1 (5 bases). Germline CDR1 SGHDT, CDR2 YYEEEE. V was shortened by 0 bases and J by 7 bases, with 11 bases between the two germline ends. The CDR3 is 13 amino acids. CDR3 sequence (DNA): TGTGCCAGCAGCTTGGTAGGGGTGGGAGAGCAGTACTTC. Its protein is CASSLVGVGEQYF. Full variable domain (outside the CDR3, taken from reference TRBV5-6 and TRBJ2-7): DAGVTQSPTHLIKTRGQQVTLRCSPKSGHDTVSWYQQALGQGPQFIFQYYEEEERQRGNFPDRFSGHQFPNYSSELNVNALLLGDSALYLCASSLVGVGEQYFGPGTRLTVT.

The V gene is TRBV4-2, the J gene TRBJ1-2; D remains ambiguous. The CDR3 runs to 16 residues. Trimming removed 4 bases at V and 5 bases at J, with 20 bases between. CDR1 is LGHNA, CDR2 YNFKEQ, per germline. The chain's CDR3 is CASSRRHGALEYGYTF. The CDR3 region has the DNA TGTGCCAGCAGCCGCCGACACGGAGCCCTTGAGTATGGCTACACCTTC.

This clone turned up a few times. The genes are TRBV19 and TRBJ2-5; D is uncertain. The CDR3 is made up of 13 amino acids. The V end lost 4 bases, the J end lost 5 bases, and 11 bases lay between the germline ends. CDR1 is LNHDA, CDR2 SQIVND, per germline (reference sequence). For the CDR3, the DNA is TGTGCCAGTAGTAGAACAGACGGGGAGACCCAGTACTTC. Translation gives CASSRTDGETQYF. The variable domain in full, with the rest retrieved from reference TRBV19 and TRBJ2-5, is DGGITQSPKYLFRKEGQNVTLSCEQNLNHDAMYWYRQDPGQGLRLIYYSQIVNDFQKGDIAEGYSVSREKKESFPLTVTSAQKNPTAFYLCASSRTDGETQYFGPGTRLLVL.

The genes are TRBV4-1 and TRBJ2-7; TRBD2 is a possible D gene (6 bases). The CDR3 extends over 15 amino acids. V lost 1 base and J lost 0, with 10 bases in between. In germline, CDR1 is MGHRA, CDR2 YSYEKL. In DNA, the CDR3 is TGCGCCAGCAGCCAAGGCGTAGCGGTCTCCTACGAGCAGTACTTC. Protein sequence: CASSQGVAVSYEQYF.